Included here is one T cell receptor (beta chain) sequence, with context. From germline, CDR1 is SNHLY and CDR2 FYNNEI. V was trimmed by 6 bases and J by 2 bases, leaving 13 bases between them. This CDR3 contains 14 residues. The sample originates from a study of blood T cell repertoires in COVID-19. Produced via immunoSEQ multiplex PCR; TCRdb's table is partial and in-frame only. The table records 150,000 to 200,000 clones, around 91% of them present only once. The TCR originated in a man aged 45-60 years with acute or convalescent COVID-19. The sequenced sample was peripheral blood. The V and J genes are TRBV2 and TRBJ1-2, with D possibly matching TRBD1 (5 bases). DNA of the CDR3: TGTGCCAGCAGCCCCGAGGGGAGGAACTATGGCTACACCTTC. Amino acids: CASSPEGRNYGYTF.